One sample yielded the 31 T cell receptor beta chains listed below, sequenced in a study of T cells after yellow fever vaccination. From the 5' RACE reads, TCRdb called clonotypes with MiXCR, one entry per CDR3 protein. The sample lists about 130,000 distinct CDR3 sequences, roughly 8.2% occurring once. The sample was CD8+ T cells sorted from PBMCs, taken on the day of the yellow fever booster vaccination. The receptors shown here come from a man between 18 and 29 years old who received the YFV17D yellow fever vaccine.

There are many counts of this clonotype. V gene TRBV7-9 combines with J gene TRBJ2-5; D gene ambiguous. The CDR3 is 12 amino acids. V lost 1 base and J lost 2, with 2 bases in between. Germline lookup yields CDR1 SEHNR and CDR2 FQNEAQ (reference sequence). In nucleotides, the CDR3 is TGTGCCAGCAGCTTAGGGCAAGAGACCCAGTACTTC. Translation gives CASSLGQETQYF.

The chain recombines TRBV3-2 with TRBJ2-7. TRBV3-2 has pseudogene status. This CDR3 region has 11 residues. CDR3 region: CARGRTYEQYV. The CDR3 nucleotides read TGTGCCAGAGGGAGAACCTACGAGCAGTACGTC.

V usage is TRBV29-1 and J usage is TRBJ2-1, with 7 bases matching TRBD2. The CDR3 loop spans 14 amino acids. Germline CDR1 and CDR2: SQVTM and ANQGSEA. Germline trimming cut 7 bases from V and 0 bases from J; bases unmatched to any gene: 6. The CDR3 sequence is CSGGRGGSYNEQFF. The CDR3 DNA reads TGCAGCGGAGGGAGGGGAGGCTCCTACAATGAGCAGTTCTTC.

The table lists this clonotype with many counts. This chain joins TRBV4-1 and TRBJ2-3, with TRBD1 matching 9 bases. With V trimmed by 4 bases and J by 0 bases, 8 bases remained unmatched. Germline values: CDR1 MGHRA, CDR2 YSYEKL. The CDR3 spans 17 residues. CDR3 sequence reads: CASSRSVGTGSTDTQYF. DNA of the CDR3: TGCGCCAGCAGCCGGAGCGTAGGGACAGGGAGCACAGATACGCAGTATTTT.

This clonotype was observed a few times. The V gene is TRBV7-9, the J gene TRBJ2-3, with D unresolved. The V and J ends lost 6 bases and 4 bases respectively, with 5 bases between them. There are 11 residues in the CDR3. Germline CDR1 and CDR2: SEHNR and FQNEAQ (reference sequence). CDR3 sequence: CASRLSDTQYF. The CDR3 DNA reads as TGTGCCAGCAGGTTGTCAGATACGCAGTATTTT.

This clonotype was seen only a few times. V is TRBV29-1 and J is TRBJ2-1; TRBD2 agrees at 7 bases. CDR1 SQVTM and CDR2 ANQGSEA come from the germline V gene. The CDR3 is made up of 13 amino acids. Trimming at V came to 0 bases and at J to 5 bases, leaving 1 base not matched to a gene. Here the CDR3 reads CSVEDRGDNEQFF. The CDR3 bases are TGCAGCGTTGAAGATCGGGGGGACAATGAGCAGTTCTTC.

This clonotype showed up many times. The chain employs TRBV6-5 and TRBJ2-3; D not certain. V lost 0 bases, J lost 5 bases, and 12 bases lay in between. This CDR3 comprises 15 residues. Germline CDR1 MNHEY, CDR2 SVGAGI. CDR3 amino acids: CASSYSRDGRDTQYF. CDR3 nucleotide sequence: TGTGCCAGCAGTTACTCCAGAGACGGGCGAGATACGCAGTATTTT.

The chain has TRBV20-1 and TRBJ2-1; a possible D gene is TRBD2 (6 bases). CDR3 length equals 13 residues. V was clipped by 3 bases and J by 1 base, with 7 bases between them. Per the germline V gene, CDR1 is DFQATT and CDR2 is SNEGSKA (reference sequence). The CDR3 loop is CSASAGSYNEQFF. The CDR3 DNA sequence: TGCAGTGCTAGTGCGGGATCCTACAATGAGCAGTTCTTC.

This clonotype appeared a few times. The V call is TRBV10-3, the J call TRBJ1-1; D is unresolved. This CDR3 is 13 amino acids long. The germline V gene has CDR1 ENHRY and CDR2 SYGVKD. V lost 6 bases and J 0 bases, leaving 8 bases between the germline ends. The CDR3: CAIRDRMNTEAFF. CDR3 bases: TGTGCCATCAGGGATAGGATGAACACTGAAGCTTTCTTT.

The chain links TRBV10-3 to TRBJ2-3; a possible D gene is TRBD2 (5 bases). Trimming took 0 bases from V and 0 from J, leaving 7 bases between them. Germline loops: CDR1 ENHRY, CDR2 SYGVKD. The CDR3 contains 15 residues. CDR3 sequence reads: CAISESRASTDTQYF. CDR3 DNA: TGTGCCATCAGTGAGTCGCGGGCTAGCACAGATACGCAGTATTTT.

This clonotype was picked up a small number of times. The J gene is TRBJ2-3, the V gene TRBV29-1; maybe TRBD2 (7 bases). The germline CDR1 and CDR2 sequences are SQVTM and ANQGSEA. V was clipped by 4 bases and J by 6 bases, with 17 bases between them. The CDR3 has 14 amino acids. The CDR3 sequence is CSVVSRGAFDTQYF. The CDR3 coding sequence is TGCAGCGTTGTAAGCCGGGGGGCCTTTGATACGCAGTATTTT.

The chain carries TRBV4-1 and TRBJ1-2; D perhaps matches TRBD1 (5 bases). V dropped 0 bases and J dropped 4 bases, with 12 bases sitting between them. Germline CDR1 is MGHRA and CDR2 is YSYEKL. The CDR3 contains 15 residues. The CDR3 sequence is CASSQEAGNSYGYTF. The DNA of the CDR3 is TGCGCCAGCAGCCAAGAGGCAGGGAACAGCTATGGCTACACCTTC.

This clonotype was recorded at least ten times. The chain links TRBV12-3 or TRBV12-4 to TRBJ2-3; D unclear. V lost 4 bases and J 0 bases, leaving 2 bases between the germline ends. CDR3 length: 12 amino acids. CDR3 residues: CASSSSTDTQYF. CDR3 DNA: TGTGCCAGCAGTTCTAGCACAGATACGCAGTATTTT.

The CDR3 here is CASATGVSDTQYF. The DNA for the CDR3 is TGCGCCAGTGCCACAGGGGTTTCGGATACGCAGTATTTT. This rearrangement joins TRBV5-1 to TRBJ2-3, with 7 positions matching TRBD1. After removal of 8 bases from V and 6 bases from J, the junction contained 9 bases not matched to a gene. The CDR3 extends over 13 amino acids. CDR1 and CDR2 (germline): SGHRS, YFSETQ. Combining the CDR3 with reference TRBV5-1 and TRBJ2-3 gives the whole variable domain KAGVTQTPRYLIKTRGQQVTLSCSPISGHRSVSWYQQTPGQGLQFLFEYFSETQRNKGNFPGRFSGRQFSNSRSEMNVSTLELGDSALYLCASATGVSDTQYFGPGTRLTVL.

The chain employs TRBV5-1 and TRBJ2-4, with 9 nucleotides matching TRBD1. V was clipped by 6 bases and J by 2 bases; unmatched bases: 12. Per the germline V gene, CDR1 is SGHRS and CDR2 is YFSETQ. The CDR3 runs to 17 residues. CDR3 amino acids: CASTPDGGQGSKNIQYF. DNA for the CDR3: TGCGCCAGCACCCCCGATGGGGGACAGGGTTCCAAAAACATTCAGTACTTC. Looking up the rest from reference TRBV5-1 and TRBJ2-4 gives the full variable domain: KAGVTQTPRYLIKTRGQQVTLSCSPISGHRSVSWYQQTPGQGLQFLFEYFSETQRNKGNFPGRFSGRQFSNSRSEMNVSTLELGDSALYLCASTPDGGQGSKNIQYFGAGTRLSVL.

This chain connects TRBV7-9 to TRBJ2-5; D may be TRBD2 (6 bases). CDR1 is SEHNR, CDR2 FQNEAQ, per germline (reference sequence). Trimming stripped 5 bases from V and 7 bases from J, with 23 bases between. The length of the CDR3 is 16 residues. CDR3 residues: CASSPVAPGGSRTQYF. DNA of the CDR3: TGTGCCAGCAGCCCTGTGGCCCCCGGGGGTAGCCGGACCCAGTACTTC.

This clonotype appeared a few times. The CDR3 reads CASSPKYSGANQETQYF. The CDR3 bases are TGTGCCAGCAGCCCGAAGTATAGCGGGGCTAACCAAGAGACCCAGTACTTC. This chain uses TRBV7-9 with TRBJ2-5; 8 bases map to TRBD2. V lost 5 bases and J lost 0; bases outside the gene matches: 11. Germline CDR1 SEHNR, CDR2 FQNEAQ (reference sequence). This CDR3 region has 17 residues.

This clonotype has more than one count but fewer than ten. The V and J genes are TRBV9 and TRBJ2-1; no clear D gene. Looked up from germline, CDR1 is SGDLS and CDR2 is YYNGEE. This CDR3 region has 12 residues. Trimming shortened V by 0 bases and J by 5 bases, and 3 bases separated the two germline ends. CDR3: CASSVVHNEQFF. As DNA, the CDR3 is TGTGCCAGCAGCGTAGTTCACAATGAGCAGTTCTTC.

The chain uses TRBV7-9 and TRBJ2-4, with 7 bases matching TRBD2. From germline, CDR1 is SEHNR and CDR2 FQNEAQ (reference sequence). J was trimmed by 4 bases and V by 5 bases; bases with no gene match: 5. This CDR3 comprises 14 residues. CDR3 in DNA: TGTGCCAGCAGCGACGGGAGGCCTAAAAACATTCAGTACTTC. Encoded protein: CASSDGRPKNIQYF.

The chain joins TRBV19 to TRBJ2-2, with 9 nucleotides matching TRBD1. Trimming took 5 bases from V and 0 from J; bases not matched to a gene: 4. In germline, CDR1 is LNHDA, CDR2 SQIVND (reference sequence). CDR3 length: 16 amino acids. CDR3 loop: CASSLTGGANTGELFF. Written as DNA, the CDR3 is TGTGCCAGTAGTTTAACAGGGGGCGCGAACACCGGGGAGCTGTTTTTT.

The genes are TRBV4-2 and TRBJ1-3; D uncertain. The length of the CDR3 is 17 residues. CDR1 LGHNA and CDR2 YNFKEQ come from the germline V gene. The ends were cut back, 6 bases at V and 0 bases at J, with 18 bases in the middle. The chain's CDR3 is CASSPTPDGSSGNTIYF. CDR3 DNA sequence: TGTGCCAGCAGTCCGACTCCCGACGGGAGCTCTGGAAACACCATATATTTT.

A few counts support this clonotype. The gene calls are TRBV6-2 or TRBV6-3 and TRBJ2-5; TRBD2 is a possible D gene (6 bases). The CDR3 totals 17 residues. The V end lost 2 bases, the J end lost 5 bases, and 21 bases lay between the germline ends. The germline CDR1 and CDR2 sequences are MNHEY and SVGEGT. The CDR3 loop is CASSYGRIGGITETQYF. The CDR3 nucleotides read TGTGCCAGCAGTTACGGCCGGATTGGGGGGATAACGGAGACCCAGTACTTC.

The sample holds a few counts of this clonotype. The rearrangement links TRBV6-4 to TRBJ1-1; D remains unclear. The germline V gene has CDR1 MRHNA and CDR2 SNTAGT. This CDR3 comprises 13 residues. Trimming cost V 2 bases and J 8 bases, with 12 bases left between them. DNA of the CDR3: TGTGCCAGCAGTGACGCGCCTGGCTTGGAAGCTTTCTTT. Protein: CASSDAPGLEAFF.

This clonotype was counted at least ten times. The rearrangement links TRBV4-3 to TRBJ2-2; a possible D gene is TRBD2 (5 bases). Per germline, CDR1 LGHNA and CDR2 YSLEER. CDR3 length: 13 amino acids. V was trimmed by 0 bases and J by 9 bases, leaving 8 bases between them. The CDR3 spells CASSQDAGRELFF. CDR3 DNA: TGCGCCAGCAGCCAAGATGCGGGTCGGGAGCTGTTTTTT.

This clonotype was observed at least ten times. The chain links TRBV6-5 to TRBJ2-4, with 7 bases identical to TRBD2. The CDR3 has 11 residues. With V trimmed by 7 bases and J by 11 bases, 5 bases remained unmatched. Germline CDR1 MNHEY, CDR2 SVGAGI. CDR3 sequence reads: CASTLRGVQYF. In DNA, the CDR3 is TGTGCCAGCACCCTACGGGGGGTTCAGTACTTC.

This chain links TRBV5-8 with TRBJ1-5; 9 positions match TRBD1. After removal of 4 bases from V and 7 bases from J, the junction contained 9 bases not matched to a gene. Looked up from germline, CDR1 is SGHTS and CDR2 is YDEGEE. The CDR3 has 15 residues. CDR3 region: CASSTRDRARQPQHF. Written as DNA, the CDR3 is TGTGCCAGCAGCACCCGGGACAGGGCGCGACAGCCCCAGCATTTT.

This clonotype has only a few counts. The chain combines TRBV28 with TRBJ2-3, with D possibly matching TRBD1 (5 bases). V lost 3 bases and J 0 bases, leaving 13 bases between the germline ends. The CDR3 contains 16 residues. Germline V gene lookup returns CDR1 MDHEN and CDR2 SYDVKM. In nucleotides, the CDR3 is TGTGCCAGCAGTTTCAATAAGGGGCATAGCACAGATACGCAGTATTTT. Translated: CASSFNKGHSTDTQYF. Based on the CDR3 plus reference TRBV28 and TRBJ2-3, the full variable domain is DVKVTQSSRYLVKRTGEKVFLECVQDMDHENMFWYRQDPGLGLRLIYFSYDVKMKEKGDIPEGYSVSREKKERFSLILESASTNQTSMYLCASSFNKGHSTDTQYFGPGTRLTVL.

This clonotype was counted between two and nine times. The chain employs TRBV7-9 and TRBJ1-2, with D maybe TRBD1 (6 bases). V lost 7 bases and J lost 2, with 11 bases in between. CDR3 length: 13 amino acids. CDR1 is SEHNR and CDR2 is FQNEAQ in the germline V gene (reference sequence). Written as DNA, the CDR3 is TGTGCCAGCACAGGACAGACCAACTATGGCTACACCTTC. Protein sequence: CASTGQTNYGYTF. Supplemented by reference TRBV7-9 and TRBJ1-2, the full variable domain reads DTGVSQNPRHKITKRGQNVTFRCDPISEHNRLYWYRQTLGQGPEFLTYFQNEAQLEKSRLLSDRFSAERPKGSFSTLEIQRTEQGDSAMYLCASTGQTNYGYTFGSGTRLTVV.

The table lists this clonotype with a few counts. V and J are TRBV7-2 and TRBJ1-1; a possible D gene is TRBD1 (5 bases). Germline values: CDR1 SGHTA, CDR2 FQGNSA. This CDR3 comprises 14 residues. V lost 7 bases and J lost 4, with 16 bases in between. CDR3 sequence (DNA): TGTGCCAGCAAGCGCCTGGGGGTGGGCACTGAAGCTTTCTTT. Translation gives CASKRLGVGTEAFF.

The chain carries TRBV13 and TRBJ2-4, with D hard to call. V lost 6 bases and J lost 8, with 11 bases in between. The CDR3 extends over 12 amino acids. From germline, CDR1 is PRHDT and CDR2 FYEKMQ (reference sequence). CDR3 protein: CASRSTRDIQYF. Here the CDR3 DNA reads TGTGCCAGCAGATCTACTCGGGACATTCAGTACTTC.

The rearrangement joins TRBV9 to TRBJ2-1; D is undetermined. In germline, CDR1 is SGDLS, CDR2 YYNGEE. Trimming took off 4 bases at V and 6 bases at J, with 17 bases between the two ends. The CDR3 is made up of 15 amino acids. In DNA form, the CDR3 reads TGTGCCAGCAGCCTCCAAGGCGAGGCTCCCAATGAGCAGTTCTTC. This translates into CASSLQGEAPNEQFF.